The 22 T cell receptor beta chains below come from one sample, sequenced in a study of blood T cells in healthy people across ages. Then a second PCR, running roughly 7 to 11 cycles, was carried out with a sample-barcoded 5' primer and a J-beta primer mix. TCRdb reprocessed the 5' RACE reads with MiXCR, giving one entry per CDR3 protein. Here the sample spans about 1,500,000 distinct CDR3 sequences, 28% being singletons. Material for sequencing was blood. The source of these receptors is a woman aged 30 to 39 in good health.

This clonotype was seen only once. The junction and the germline gene differ at one end; a read error may be behind it. The chain has TRBV7-9 and TRBJ2-7; weak D call: TRBD1 (6 bases). Germline CDR1 SEHNR, CDR2 FQNEAQ (reference sequence). There are 15 residues in the CDR3. CDR3 loop: CASSLHDRPSHEQYF. CDR3 nucleotide sequence: TGTGCCAGCAGCCTGCACGACAGGCCCTCCCACGAGCAGTACTTC.

The chain employs TRBV29-1 and TRBJ1-4; weak D call: TRBD1 (5 bases). CDR3 length: 12 amino acids. Germline loops: CDR1 SQVTM, CDR2 ANQGSEA. The ends were cut back, 6 bases at V and 8 bases at J, with 13 bases in the middle. The CDR3 region is CSVSGTNEKLFF. CDR3 nucleotide sequence: TGCAGCGTGTCCGGGACGAACGAAAAACTGTTTTTT.

The V and J genes are TRBV12-3 or TRBV12-4 and TRBJ1-6; no clear D. Trimming removed 6 bases from V and 7 bases from J, with 13 bases in between. CDR3 size: 14 residues. The CDR3 bases are TGTGCCAGCAGACCAGGTTCGGGGAATTCACCCCTCCACTTT. Its translation is CASRPGSGNSPLHF.

The J gene is TRBJ2-4, the V gene TRBV5-1, with a tentative D call TRBD1 (6 bases). The tail of the sequence fits TRBJ2-7 better, so the J call may be wrong. In germline, CDR1 is SGHRS, CDR2 YFSETQ. The CDR3 has 15 residues. CDR3 region: CASSPRTAVTYEQYF. The CDR3 DNA reads TGCGCCAGCAGCCCTAGGACAGCGGTGACTTACGAGCAGTACTTC.

This chain uses TRBV3-1 with TRBJ1-5; 9 bases fit TRBD1. The CDR3 sequence is 15 residues long. Germline V gene lookup returns CDR1 LGHDT and CDR2 YNNKEL (reference sequence). V lost 4 bases to trimming and J lost 6 bases; unmatched junction nucleotides: 7. The CDR3 nucleotides are TGTGCCAGCAGCCTACAGGGGGCGAAGGGTCAGCCCCAGCATTTT. Translation: CASSLQGAKGQPQHF.

CDR3 DNA sequence: TGCAGCGTTGAGTCAGGGGGTGTGGACGCTTTCTTT. It codes for CSVESGGVDAFF. V gene TRBV29-1 combines with J gene TRBJ1-1; the match to TRBD1 covers 7 bases. The CDR3 runs 12 residues. Germline CDR1 SQVTM, CDR2 ANQGSEA. J gave up 11 bases and V 3 bases, and 9 bases lay outside the gene matches.

This clonotype has ten or more counts. J is TRBJ2-1 and V is TRBV15; 11 bases fit TRBD2. CDR1 LNHNV and CDR2 YYDKDF come from the germline V gene (reference sequence). The J segment lost 5 bases and the V segment lost 1 base, leaving 10 bases of the junction unmatched. This CDR3 region has 18 residues. CDR3 nucleotide sequence: TGTGCCACCAGCAGAGCTTCTCTTACTAGCGGGGGTGACAATGAGCAGTTCTTC. Its protein is CATSRASLTSGGDNEQFF.

Of note for this clonotype: An end of the junction differs from the germline gene, which may be a read error. The rearrangement links TRBV12-3 or TRBV12-4 to TRBJ2-5; D unresolved. The CDR3 spans 13 residues. This CDR3 is CASSLKAKETQDF. CDR3 nucleotide sequence: TGTGCCAGCAGTTTGAAGGCCAAAGAGACCCAGGACTTC.

This clonotype turned up a few times. V usage is TRBV6-6 and J usage is TRBJ2-3; 7 bases fit TRBD2. The CDR3 has 15 residues. Germline V lookup: CDR1 MNHNY, CDR2 SVGAGI (reference sequence). Unmatched junction bases numbered 11, after V lost 4 bases and J lost 7 bases. In DNA, the CDR3 is TGTGCCAGCAGTTCCACGGGGGGTCCAGGAAATACGCAGTATTTT. It is translated as CASSSTGGPGNTQYF.

The gene calls are TRBV5-1 and TRBJ2-1; unclear D gene. Trimming pared 4 bases from V and 8 bases from J, leaving 13 bases between. The CDR3 runs to 13 residues. Germline assignment: CDR1 SGHRS and CDR2 YFSETQ. The CDR3 coding sequence is TGCGCCAGCAGCATTACTCCTGTGGATGAGCAGTTCTTC. Its translation is CASSITPVDEQFF.

The gene calls are TRBV12-3 or TRBV12-4 and TRBJ2-3; 8 bases map to TRBD2. V was clipped by 7 bases and J by 2 bases; unmatched bases: 11. The CDR3 contains 16 residues. The CDR3 DNA is TGTGCCAGCAATGACGTAGCGGGACTGACCACAGATACGCAGTATTTT. This encodes CASNDVAGLTTDTQYF.

The chain combines TRBV20-1 with TRBJ2-5; no clear D. Looked up from germline, CDR1 is DFQATT and CDR2 is SNEGSKA (reference sequence). The V end was cut by 0 bases, the J end by 3 bases, with 17 bases between. The CDR3 covers 16 residues. The CDR3 nucleotides read TGCAGTGCTAGAGATCCAGTAGTAGGGTGGGAAGAGACCCAGTACTTC. Translating it yields CSARDPVVGWEETQYF.

The rearrangement links TRBV12-3 or TRBV12-4 to TRBJ2-1; D call uncertain. V gave up 6 bases and J gave up 7 bases, with 16 bases separating them. CDR3 length equals 14 residues. The CDR3 protein is CASSLSQPTNEQFF. For the CDR3, the DNA is TGTGCCAGCAGCCTTTCACAGCCTACTAATGAGCAGTTCTTC.

This clonotype was counted only a few times. The genes are TRBV12-3 or TRBV12-4 and TRBJ1-2; TRBD1 matches 8 bases. V lost 6 bases and J lost 4; bases outside the gene matches: 7. This CDR3 has 14 amino acids. In DNA, the CDR3 is TGTGCCAGCAGCATGACGGACAGGGTCTATGGCTACACCTTC. It codes for CASSMTDRVYGYTF.

This clonotype was observed a few times. The chain is built from TRBV3-1 and TRBJ1-2, with D uncertain. This CDR3 spans 12 amino acids. Germline V CDR1 and CDR2: LGHDT, YNNKEL (reference sequence). V shed 3 bases and J shed 8 bases, with 10 bases lying between them. CDR3 residues: CASSHAGGGYTF. In DNA form, the CDR3 reads TGTGCCAGCAGCCACGCCGGCGGGGGCTACACCTTC.

The J gene is TRBJ1-2, the V gene TRBV29-1, with 7 bases matching TRBD1. The CDR3 runs to 12 residues. The V and J ends lost 6 bases and 4 bases, in that order; junction bases with no gene match: 5. Germline V gene sequence: CDR1 SQVTM, CDR2 ANQGSEA. CDR3 DNA sequence: TGCAGCGTCGGGAGACAGGGCTATGGCTACACCTTC. As protein: CSVGRQGYGYTF.

The chain combines TRBV7-4 with TRBJ2-1; D unresolved. The CDR3 is 13 residues long. V gave up 7 bases and J gave up 3 bases, with 10 bases separating them. Looked up from germline, CDR1 is SGHVT and CDR2 is SQSDAQ. CDR3 nucleotides: TGTGCCAGCAAGGGTCGGTTCTACAATGAGCAGTTCTTC. It yields the protein CASKGRFYNEQFF.

This clonotype has at least ten counts. This chain links TRBV7-2 with TRBJ2-5; D gene uncertain. CDR3 size: 14 residues. Germline loops: CDR1 SGHTA, CDR2 FQGNSA. Trimming removed 2 bases from V and 5 bases from J, with 12 bases in between. The CDR3 nucleotides are TGTGCCAGCAGCTTACCCCAAACGTGGGAGACCCAGTACTTC. Protein: CASSLPQTWETQYF. The whole variable domain, remainder taken from reference TRBV7-2 and TRBJ2-5, is GAGVSQSPSNKVTEKGKDVELRCDPISGHTALYWYRQSLGQGLEFLIYFQGNSAPDKSGLPSDRFSAERTGGSVSTLTIQRTQQEDSAVYLCASSLPQTWETQYFGPGTRLLVL.

CDR3 residues: CASSLGPFLAGVNTGELFF. The CDR3 region has the DNA TGTGCCAGCAGCTTAGGTCCCTTTCTAGCGGGGGTGAACACCGGGGAGCTGTTTTTT. The V call is TRBV7-3, the J call TRBJ2-2; 10 nucleotides agree with TRBD2. From germline, CDR1 is SGHTA and CDR2 FQGTGA. The CDR3 is 19 amino acids. V shed 2 bases and J 1 base; nucleotides not matched to a gene: 10.

This clonotype was observed a few times. The chain employs TRBV4-1 and TRBJ2-3; D is perhaps TRBD2 (5 bases). This CDR3 spans 18 amino acids. Trimming left V 0 bases short and J 0 bases short, with 16 bases between. In germline, CDR1 is MGHRA, CDR2 YSYEKL. The CDR3 DNA reads TGCGCCAGCAGCCAAGATGCCCCGAGAGGAGGAAGCACAGATACGCAGTATTTT. Translation gives CASSQDAPRGGSTDTQYF.

Points on this clonotype: This CDR3 is missing its conserved last phenylalanine or tryptophan, likely due to a read error. The V and J genes are TRBV15 and TRBJ2-1; the match to TRBD2 covers 9 bases. Losses at the gene ends were 3 bases for V and 0 bases for J; bases not matched to a gene: 15. The V gene's germline CDR1 is LNHNV and CDR2 YYDKDF (reference sequence). CDR3 length: 20 amino acids. The CDR3 coding sequence is TGTGCCACCAGCAGCTCAGCGGGGGGCCCTATCCTTAGCTCCTACAATGAGCAGTTCGTC. Translating it yields CATSSSAGGPILSSYNEQFV.

The chain joins TRBV2 to TRBJ1-6; a weak D match, TRBD1 (5 bases). In germline, CDR1 is SNHLY, CDR2 FYNNEI. The CDR3 sequence is 12 residues long. Trimming cost V 7 bases and J 7 bases, with 8 bases left between them. CDR3 in amino acids: CASTRQNSPLHF. In DNA, the CDR3 is TGTGCCAGCACCAGACAGAATTCACCCCTCCACTTT.